This T cell receptor (beta chain) was sequenced during a study of CD4+ T cells in melanoma. Germline values: CDR1 MNHEY, CDR2 SMNVEV (reference sequence). The V and J ends lost 6 bases and 4 bases, in that order; junction bases with no gene match: 9. CDR3 size: 16 residues. This clone was counted between two and nine times. Its antigen is undetermined. Findings and caveats of the study: CD8+ T cell, macrophage and B cell function reportedly correlated with neoantigen-specific CD4+ T cells. Reportedly, melanoma neoantigen-specific CD4+ T cells showed varied differentiation states.

Clones were read by immunoSEQ multiplex PCR, and TCRdb kept only the in-frame ones, dropping some. The profile covers about 20,000 clones, with roughly 80% appearing a single time and approximately 5.3% taken by the ten largest. This chain uses TRBV27 with TRBJ1-3; 10 positions agree with TRBD1. Sequencing used cells from a culture (not recorded whether cultured in vitro). The sequence was obtained from a human donor with melanoma. The CDR3 coding sequence is TGTGCCAGCAGCCTTTCCGGGACAGGGGCCGGAAACACCATATATTTT. Amino acids: CASSLSGTGAGNTIYF.